This TCR beta chain emerged from a study of shared clonotypes between healthy human individuals. Study in general: The cohort had a couple of women and a few men, ages 18 to 49.

Assay: immunoSEQ multiplex PCR; the TCRdb copy retains only in-frame clones and omits some. The sample gives millions of clones, 90% to 95% of which show up once; more than 0.1% is in the top ten. The germline V gene has CDR1 SGHVS and CDR2 FQNEAQ. This CDR3 contains 11 residues. The V gene lost 0 bases and the J gene lost 7 bases, with 4 bases spanning the gap. V gene TRBV7-8 combines with J gene TRBJ2-7; the D is unclear. Source material: naive CD4+ T cells sorted from blood. Documented subset: CD45RA+ positively selected. The clonotype was recovered from a young man in good health. The CDR3 DNA reads as TGTGCCAGCAGCTTAGCGTGGGAGCAGTACTTC. This encodes CASSLAWEQYF. Combining the CDR3 with reference TRBV7-8 and TRBJ2-7 gives the whole variable domain GAGVSQSPRYKVAKRGQDVALRCDPISGHVSLFWYQQALGQGPEFLTYFQNEAQLDKSGLPSDRFFAERPEGSVSTLKIQRTQQEDSAVYLCASSLAWEQYFGPGTRLTVT.